Listed here are 18 T cell receptor beta chains from one sample, sequenced in a study of OX40 agonist ivuxolimab in advanced cancers. TCRdb keeps only in-frame clones here, not all; method: immunoSEQ multiplex PCR. This table has some 68,000 clones, around 83% appearing once. Sequenced material: CD4+ or CD8+ T cells sorted from blood, taken in a trial of the OX40 agonist ivuxolimab. The receptors shown here come from an adult with an advanced solid tumor such as melanoma, head and neck, liver or kidney cancer.

CDR3 bases: TGTGCCAGTAGTATGGGGGGGGTGAATCAGCCCCAGCATTTT. Translated: CASSMGGVNQPQHF. V usage is TRBV19 and J usage is TRBJ1-5; maybe TRBD1 (5 bases). Trimming cost V 3 bases and J 4 bases, with 10 bases left between them. The germline CDR1 and CDR2 sequences are LNHDA and SQIVND (reference sequence). The CDR3 is 14 residues long.

The chain is built from TRBV28 and TRBJ1-1, with D perhaps TRBD1 (5 bases). The CDR3 consists of 14 residues. V shed 8 bases and J shed 2 bases, with 15 bases lying between them. Germline CDR1 MDHEN, CDR2 SYDVKM. The CDR3 nucleotides are TGTGCCAGCCTTAAGCCGGGGGTAAACACTGAAGCTTTCTTT. Its protein is CASLKPGVNTEAFF.

The rearrangement links TRBV9 to TRBJ2-5; D not resolved. Germline V gene lookup returns CDR1 SGDLS and CDR2 YYNGEE. The CDR3 has 13 amino acids. Trimming pared 3 bases from V and 0 bases from J, leaving 6 bases between. CDR3 DNA: TGTGCCAGCAGCGAACATCACCAAGAGACCCAGTACTTC. Protein product: CASSEHHQETQYF.

J is TRBJ2-1 and V is TRBV4-1; 10 bases are shared with TRBD2. J gave up 9 bases and V 3 bases, and 11 bases lay outside the gene matches. Per germline, CDR1 MGHRA and CDR2 YSYEKL. The CDR3 covers 16 residues. The CDR3 region has the DNA TGCGCCAGCAGCCAGCGTATTCTAGCGGGAGCAGGTGAGCAGTTCTTC. Its translation is CASSQRILAGAGEQFF.

J is TRBJ2-3 and V is TRBV18; the D is unclear. CDR1 is KGHSH and CDR2 is LQKENI in the germline V gene. The CDR3 consists of 15 residues. V shed 3 bases and J shed 0 bases, with 10 bases lying between them. CDR3 amino acids: CASSPSMGSTDTQYF. CDR3 in DNA: TGTGCCAGCTCACCGTCGATGGGAAGCACAGATACGCAGTATTTT.

The genes are TRBV7-9 and TRBJ1-2; a possible D gene is TRBD1 (5 bases). This CDR3 is built from 16 residues. Germline values: CDR1 SEHNR, CDR2 FQNEAQ (reference sequence). Trimming pared 3 bases from V and 5 bases from J, leaving 19 bases between. The CDR3 DNA is TGTGCCAGCAGCTTGGGGGGGTCAGGGATAATATATGGCTACACCTTC. Its protein is CASSLGGSGIIYGYTF.

V usage is TRBV4-3 and J usage is TRBJ1-1; no definite D call. Germline CDR1 and CDR2: LGHNA and YSLEER. The V end lost 3 bases, the J end lost 2 bases, and 7 bases lay between the germline ends. The CDR3 extends over 13 amino acids. The CDR3: CASSHGDNTEAFF. DNA of the CDR3: TGCGCCAGCAGCCATGGCGATAACACTGAAGCTTTCTTT.

The rearrangement links TRBV7-9 to TRBJ2-3; D uncertain. CDR3 length: 14 residues. Trimming took off 1 base at V and 0 bases at J, with 5 bases between the two ends. Germline loops: CDR1 SEHNR, CDR2 FQNEAQ (reference sequence). CDR3 protein: CASSLDQSTDTQYF. In DNA form, the CDR3 reads TGTGCCAGCAGCTTAGACCAAAGCACAGATACGCAGTATTTT.

This CDR3 is CASSLMRTENSPLHF. The DNA of the CDR3 is TGTGCCAGCAGCTTGATGAGGACAGAGAATTCACCCCTCCACTTT. The chain recombines TRBV7-2 with TRBJ1-6; a possible D gene is TRBD1 (6 bases). This CDR3 contains 15 residues. V was shortened by 3 bases and J by 7 bases, with 13 bases between the two germline ends. Germline-derived CDR1 and CDR2 are SGHTA and FQGNSA.

The chain combines TRBV14 with TRBJ2-7; TRBD2 matches 9 bases. CDR3 length: 14 residues. Germline V gene lookup returns CDR1 SGHDN and CDR2 FVKESK. V shed 0 bases, J shed 7 bases, and the junction held 4 bases outside the gene matches. The DNA of the CDR3 is TGTGCCAGCAGCCAAGATGAGCGGGGGGTGGAGCAGTACTTC. Its protein product is CASSQDERGVEQYF.

The gene calls are TRBV6-1 and TRBJ1-2; D is uncertain. The germline gives CDR1 MNHNS, CDR2 SASEGT. Trimming pared 5 bases from V and 1 base from J, leaving 2 bases between. The CDR3 has 11 amino acids. This chain's CDR3 is CASSFNYGYTF. The CDR3 DNA reads as TGTGCCAGCAGTTTTAACTATGGCTACACCTTC.

This chain uses TRBV2 with TRBJ2-1; no reliable D call. This CDR3 has 13 residues. V was cut by 6 bases and J by 3 bases, with 9 bases left in between. Germline V gives CDR1 SNHLY, CDR2 FYNNEI. The CDR3 sequence: CASSLDVYNEQFF. The CDR3 DNA sequence: TGTGCCAGCAGCCTTGACGTCTACAATGAGCAGTTCTTC.

With regard to this clone: The germline gene is not matched at one end of the junction; a read error may be the cause. The rearrangement links TRBV18 to TRBJ2-3; TRBD1 might be the D (5 bases). The germline CDR1 and CDR2 sequences are KGHSH and LQKENI. The CDR3 has 14 residues. Here the CDR3 reads CTSSMSGATDTQYF. Here the CDR3 DNA reads TGTACCAGCTCAATGAGTGGGGCAACAGATACGCAGTATTTT.

The J gene is TRBJ1-6, the V gene TRBV9; 9 positions agree with TRBD1. Germline-derived CDR1 and CDR2 are SGDLS and YYNGEE. J lost 13 bases, V lost 3 bases, and 11 bases had no gene match. The CDR3 sequence is 15 residues long. The CDR3 DNA reads as TGTGCCAGCAGCGCAAATCAACAGGGGGCTAGTCCCCTCCACTTT. Translated, it gives CASSANQQGASPLHF.

The V gene is TRBV2, the J gene TRBJ2-1; D remains unclear. Trimming took off 6 bases at V and 8 bases at J, with 11 bases between the two ends. The CDR3 sequence is 12 residues long. CDR1 SNHLY and CDR2 FYNNEI come from the germline V gene. CDR3 region: CASSLPPYEQFF. CDR3 bases: TGTGCCAGCAGCCTTCCCCCCTATGAGCAGTTCTTC. The complete variable domain, with remaining parts taken from reference TRBV2 and TRBJ2-1, reads EPEVTQTPSHQVTQMGQEVILRCVPISNHLYFYWYRQILGQKVEFLVSFYNNEISEKSEIFDDQFSVERPDGSNFTLKIRSTKLEDSAMYFCASSLPPYEQFFGPGTRLTVL.

In this sample, this clone turned up a few times. V and J are TRBV11-2 and TRBJ2-7; either TRBD1 or TRBD2 may supply D (5 bases each). The CDR3 contains 13 residues. V was trimmed by 1 base and J by 6 bases, leaving 10 bases between them. Germline loops: CDR1 SGHAT, CDR2 FQNNGV. The CDR3 protein is CASSLVRAGEQYF. CDR3 DNA sequence: TGTGCCAGCAGCTTAGTCAGGGCGGGCGAGCAGTACTTC.

The chain joins TRBV28 to TRBJ2-1; 8 bases fit TRBD2. J lost 9 bases, V lost 6 bases, and 10 bases had no gene match. Germline V lookup: CDR1 MDHEN, CDR2 SYDVKM. This CDR3 is 14 amino acids long. CDR3: CASRAGTSIGEQFF. The DNA for the CDR3 is TGTGCCAGCAGAGCAGGGACTAGTATCGGTGAGCAGTTCTTC.

This chain links TRBV30 with TRBJ2-7; TRBD2 aligns across 10 bases. The CDR3 totals 13 residues. Germline loops: CDR1 GTSNPN, CDR2 SVGIG (reference sequence). V lost 3 bases to trimming and J lost 6 bases; unmatched junction nucleotides: 5. DNA of the CDR3: TGTGCCTGGAGAGGGACTAGCGAGGGCGAGCAGTACTTC. Its protein is CAWRGTSEGEQYF. Filled out from reference TRBV30 and TRBJ2-7, the complete variable domain reads SQTIHQWPATLVQPVGSPLSLECTVEGTSNPNLYWYRQAAGRGLQLLFYSVGIGQISSEVPQNLSASRPQDRQFILSSKKLLLSDSGFYLCAWRGTSEGEQYFGPGTRLTVT.